Below, 27 T cell receptor beta chains from the same sample are listed, as sequenced in a study of cytomegalovirus exposure and HLA in healthy donors. Primers for the PCR totalled 60 Vbeta and 13 Jbeta. The data were produced by immunoSEQ multiplex PCR, yet TCRdb's version contains in-frame clones alone and is incomplete. The sample has approximately 110,000 clones, about 74% seen once. The sample comprised PBMCs. These receptor sequences come from a woman between 45 and 65 years old in good health and CMV-seropositive.

This clone has only a few counts. The chain combines TRBV7-7 with TRBJ2-5; 8 nucleotides agree with TRBD1. V lost 1 base and J lost 4; bases outside the gene matches: 8. Per germline, CDR1 SSHAT and CDR2 FNYEAQ (reference sequence). The CDR3 extends over 16 amino acids. Here the CDR3 reads CASSLDRTGRGETQYF. CDR3 bases: TGTGCCAGCAGCTTAGACAGGACAGGGCGGGGAGAGACCCAGTACTTC.

The genes are TRBV9 and TRBJ2-4, with D possibly TRBD2 on 6 matching bases. The germline V and J ends were trimmed by 0 bases and 8 bases, with 12 bases remaining between them. CDR1 is SGDLS, CDR2 YYNGEE, per germline. The length of the CDR3 is 14 residues. The CDR3 coding sequence is TGTGCCAGCAGCGTAGGTGGGGGGAGCGACATTCAGTACTTC. Translated: CASSVGGGSDIQYF.

The V call is TRBV19, the J call TRBJ2-7, with D possibly TRBD1 on 5 matching bases. The germline V gene has CDR1 LNHDA and CDR2 SQIVND (reference sequence). V dropped 4 bases and J dropped 4 bases, with 17 bases sitting between them. The length of the CDR3 is 15 residues. CDR3 sequence reads: CASSRKTVAGYEQYF. For the CDR3, the DNA is TGTGCCAGTAGTAGAAAGACAGTCGCTGGGTACGAGCAGTACTTC.

The sample holds a few counts of this clone. The genes are TRBV7-3 and TRBJ2-5, with D possibly being TRBD2 (5 bases). This CDR3 has 13 residues. The germline V gene has CDR1 SGHTA and CDR2 FQGTGA. Trimming removed 3 bases at V and 2 bases at J, with 7 bases between. The CDR3: CASSFSDQETQYF. The CDR3 DNA is TGTGCCAGCAGCTTTAGCGATCAAGAGACCCAGTACTTC.

Only a few counts were recorded for this clone. The rearrangement joins TRBV11-2 to TRBJ1-4, with D possibly matching TRBD1 (5 bases). Trimming removed 4 bases at V and 0 bases at J, with 9 bases between. Germline lookup yields CDR1 SGHAT and CDR2 FQNNGV. This CDR3 has 15 amino acids. Here the CDR3 reads CASSWGDTTNEKLFF. In DNA, the CDR3 is TGTGCCAGCAGCTGGGGGGATACAACTAATGAAAAACTGTTTTTT. Based on the CDR3 plus reference TRBV11-2 and TRBJ1-4, the full variable domain is EAGVAQSPRYKIIEKRQSVAFWCNPISGHATLYWYQQILGQGPKLLIQFQNNGVVDDSQLPKDRFSAERLKGVDSTLKIQPAKLEDSAVYLCASSWGDTTNEKLFFGSGTQLSVL.

The rearrangement links TRBV20-1 to TRBJ2-7; maybe TRBD2 (5 bases). V was pared by 6 bases and J by 6 bases, with 12 bases between. Germline CDR1 reads DFQATT; CDR2 reads SNEGSKA (reference sequence). The CDR3 is 11 amino acids. The CDR3 reads CSATLRGEQYF. The CDR3 bases are TGCAGTGCCACGCTTCGGGGCGAGCAGTACTTC.

The chain joins TRBV10-3 to TRBJ2-2, with TRBD1 matching over 7 bases. Germline loops: CDR1 ENHRY, CDR2 SYGVKD. J gave up 3 bases and V 7 bases, and 5 bases lay outside the gene matches. The CDR3 spans 14 residues. This chain's CDR3 is CAITRDRYTGELFF. The CDR3 nucleotides are TGTGCCATCACTCGGGACAGATACACCGGGGAGCTGTTTTTT.

The J gene is TRBJ2-1, the V gene TRBV12-5; TRBD2 matches 7 bases. The CDR3 has 16 residues. V lost 1 base, J lost 4 bases, and 7 bases stayed unmatched. Germline CDR1 is LGHNT and CDR2 is FRNRAP. CDR3 nucleotides: TGTGCTAGTGGTTTGGGGCACAGCGGGGTGTACAATGAGCAGTTCTTC. Its protein is CASGLGHSGVYNEQFF.

The CDR3 loop reads CSVEAGQGVGEQYF. The CDR3 DNA reads as TGCAGCGTTGAAGCGGGGCAGGGGGTAGGGGAGCAGTACTTC. The chain is built from TRBV29-1 and TRBJ2-7; TRBD1 matches at 7 bases. CDR1 and CDR2 (germline): SQVTM, ANQGSEA. V trimming: 1 base; J trimming: 7 bases; junction bases outside the gene matches: 10. The CDR3 consists of 14 residues.

As for this clone: The germline gene is not matched at one end of the junction; a read error may be the cause. The rearrangement uses TRBV7-9 and TRBJ1-5, with D tentatively TRBD1 (6 bases). This CDR3 is built from 15 residues. From germline, CDR1 is SEHNR and CDR2 FQNEAQ (reference sequence). The CDR3 coding sequence is TGTTCCAGCAGCCGCCAGGGGAGGGAGGATCAGCCCCAGCATTTT. Translation gives CSSSRQGREDQPQHF.

The V call is TRBV4-2, the J call TRBJ2-5; TRBD1 is a possible D gene (7 bases). CDR1 and CDR2 (germline): LGHNA, YNFKEQ. V was pared by 0 bases and J by 1 base, with 12 bases between. CDR3 length equals 16 residues. The CDR3: CASSQDWRGPQETQYF. The CDR3 region has the DNA TGTGCCAGCAGCCAAGATTGGAGGGGGCCCCAAGAGACCCAGTACTTC.

In this sample, this clone turned up a few times. This chain links TRBV11-2 with TRBJ2-7, with D possibly being TRBD2 (5 bases). V was pared by 5 bases and J by 4 bases, with 15 bases between. Germline CDR1 SGHAT, CDR2 FQNNGV. The CDR3 is made up of 14 amino acids. The DNA for the CDR3 is TGTGCCAGCAGCCTGAACTCGGGGTTATACGAGCAGTACTTC. It specifies CASSLNSGLYEQYF.

This clone was counted a single time. The chain employs TRBV4-1 and TRBJ1-5, with D maybe TRBD1 (5 bases). Germline loops: CDR1 MGHRA, CDR2 YSYEKL. The CDR3 is made up of 13 amino acids. Deletions cut 4 bases from V and 7 bases from J, with 11 bases between. The CDR3 protein is CASSLRAGQPQHF. The CDR3 nucleotides are TGCGCCAGCAGCCTCAGGGCAGGCCAGCCCCAGCATTTT.

J is TRBJ2-7 and V is TRBV28, with TRBD1 identical over 11 bases. CDR1 is MDHEN, CDR2 SYDVKM, per germline. Trimming removed 2 bases from V and 2 bases from J; junction bases left unmatched: 2. This CDR3 has 15 residues. The CDR3 sequence: CASSLPGQGAYEQYF. The CDR3 region has the DNA TGTGCCAGCAGTTTACCGGGACAGGGGGCCTACGAGCAGTACTTC.

This sequence joins TRBV5-1 and TRBJ1-5; D is undetermined. V lost 0 bases, J lost 8 bases, and 12 bases lay in between. Germline lookup yields CDR1 SGHRS and CDR2 YFSETQ. The CDR3 is 14 residues long. The CDR3 reads CASSLGAGSEPQHF. CDR3 DNA: TGCGCCAGCAGCTTGGGAGCGGGGTCTGAGCCCCAGCATTTT.

In this sample, this clone turned up a few times. The rearrangement joins TRBV19 to TRBJ2-7; tentative D call: TRBD2 (6 bases). This CDR3 contains 17 residues. Trimming left V 10 bases short and J 5 bases short, with 30 bases between. Looked up from germline, CDR1 is LNHDA and CDR2 is SQIVND (reference sequence). The CDR3 DNA reads as TGTGCCACTTCCCGCGACGGTGGGGGGACCACCACGGACGAGCAGTACTTC. As protein: CATSRDGGGTTTDEQYF.

The rearrangement uses TRBV6-1 and TRBJ1-2; D is perhaps TRBD1 (6 bases). V shed 4 bases and J shed 4 bases, with 13 bases lying between them. CDR3 size: 14 residues. Germline V lookup: CDR1 MNHNS, CDR2 SASEGT. The DNA for the CDR3 is TGTGCCAGCAGTGTGGGGGACACTTTCTATGGCTACACCTTC. Translated, it gives CASSVGDTFYGYTF.

V and J are TRBV7-3 and TRBJ2-3, with 8 nucleotides matching TRBD2. Germline V gene sequence: CDR1 SGHTA, CDR2 FQGTGA. CDR3 length equals 15 residues. The ends lost 5 bases at V and 7 bases at J; junction bases unmatched: 11. CDR3 sequence reads: CASSQTSGDYNTQYF. CDR3 coding DNA: TGTGCCAGCAGCCAAACTAGCGGAGACTACAATACGCAGTATTTT.

This clone was seen a single time. The same CDR3 arises from other DNA sequences in this sample as well. V is TRBV5-1 and J is TRBJ2-1; 10 bases map to TRBD1. Germline CDR1 and CDR2: SGHRS and YFSETQ. The CDR3 length is 15 residues. The V and J ends lost 3 bases and 3 bases, in that order; junction bases with no gene match: 3. The CDR3 sequence: CASSSGQGVYNEQFF. DNA for the CDR3: TGCGCCAGCAGCTCCGGACAGGGGGTCTACAATGAGCAGTTCTTC. Full variable domain (rest looked up from reference TRBV5-1 and TRBJ2-1): KAGVTQTPRYLIKTRGQQVTLSCSPISGHRSVSWYQQTPGQGLQFLFEYFSETQRNKGNFPGRFSGRQFSNSRSEMNVSTLELGDSALYLCASSSGQGVYNEQFFGPGTRLTVL.

The chain has TRBV7-3 and TRBJ2-6; 8 bases agree with TRBD1. The ends lost 4 bases at V and 3 bases at J; junction bases unmatched: 11. Germline V gene lookup returns CDR1 SGHTA and CDR2 FQGTGA. The CDR3 runs to 18 residues. The CDR3 protein is CASSSTGTGLLGANVLTF. CDR3 nucleotide sequence: TGTGCCAGCAGCTCAACCGGGACAGGCTTGCTTGGGGCCAACGTCCTGACTTTC.

This clone was seen a single time. The chain couples TRBV30 to TRBJ2-5, with D perhaps TRBD2 (5 bases). Germline assignment: CDR1 GTSNPN and CDR2 SVGIG (reference sequence). The V gene lost 1 base and the J gene lost 3 bases, with 6 bases spanning the gap. The CDR3 is 12 residues long. CDR3 region: CAWSAGKETQYF. In DNA, the CDR3 is TGTGCCTGGAGTGCCGGGAAAGAGACCCAGTACTTC.

The chain recombines TRBV18 with TRBJ2-7; 7 bases map to TRBD1. The J segment lost 2 bases and the V segment lost 2 bases, leaving 3 bases of the junction unmatched. From germline, CDR1 is KGHSH and CDR2 LQKENI. This CDR3 is 14 amino acids long. CDR3 nucleotides: TGTGCCAGCTCACCAAGGGACAGCGCCTACGAGCAGTACTTC. Translated: CASSPRDSAYEQYF.

This chain uses TRBV30 with TRBJ2-1; D not certain. Trimming cost V 5 bases and J 9 bases, with 14 bases left between them. The CDR3 loop spans 12 amino acids. CDR1 GTSNPN and CDR2 SVGIG come from the germline V gene (reference sequence). CDR3 protein: CAWGPTRGEQFF. The CDR3 nucleotides read TGTGCCTGGGGGCCGACACGTGGTGAGCAGTTCTTC.

This rearrangement joins TRBV11-3 to TRBJ1-1; 9 nucleotides align to TRBD1. Germline V gene lookup returns CDR1 SGHNT and CDR2 YENEEA. Trimming took 4 bases from V and 4 from J; bases not matched to a gene: 4. This CDR3 has 14 amino acids. CDR3 loop: CASSWGTGSTEAFF. The CDR3 coding sequence is TGTGCCAGCAGCTGGGGGACAGGGAGCACTGAAGCTTTCTTT. Full variable domain (outside the CDR3, taken from reference TRBV11-3 and TRBJ1-1): EAGVVQSPRYKIIEKKQPVAFWCNPISGHNTLYWYLQNLGQGPELLIRYENEEAVDDSQLPKDRFSAERLKGVDSTLKIQPAELGDSAVYLCASSWGTGSTEAFFGQGTRLTVV.

The CDR3 here is CAISGSRGADGETQYF. DNA for the CDR3: TGTGCCATCAGTGGATCTCGGGGGGCCGATGGGGAGACCCAGTACTTC. J is TRBJ2-5 and V is TRBV10-3; possibly TRBD2 for D (7 bases). The germline CDR1 and CDR2 sequences are ENHRY and SYGVKD. Trimming pared 4 bases from V and 5 bases from J, leaving 20 bases between. This CDR3 is 16 amino acids long.

The CDR3, as DNA: TGTGCCATCAGATTAATGGGCCTCAATTCACCCCTCCACTTT. Protein product: CAIRLMGLNSPLHF. The chain has TRBV10-3 and TRBJ1-6; D not certain. The CDR3 is made up of 14 amino acids. Trimming cost V 6 bases and J 7 bases, with 13 bases left between them. CDR1 and CDR2 (germline): ENHRY, SYGVKD.

Notes on this clone: The sample has other DNA sequences that encode this CDR3 too. The J gene is TRBJ2-7, the V gene TRBV27; 10 bases are shared with TRBD1. V shed 5 bases and J 4 bases; nucleotides not matched to a gene: 5. CDR1 is MNHEY, CDR2 SMNVEV, per germline (reference sequence). The CDR3 covers 14 residues. The CDR3 DNA reads TGTGCCAGCAGTCTGACAGGGGGCGGGTACGAGCAGTACTTC. Its translation: CASSLTGGGYEQYF.